The 4 T cell receptor beta chains listed next were all sequenced from one sample in a study of molecular identifiers for immune sequencing clone quantification. TCRdb re-analysed the PCR reads in MiXCR, keeping a single row per CDR3 protein. The sample has more than 250,000 distinct CDR3 sequences; over 20% are singletons. Sample: naive CD8+ T cells from blood, with Jurkat cell RNA spiked in. The subset: FACS-sorted CD8+CD4-CCR7+CD45RA+ naive T cells. These receptors were taken from a human donor in good health. Some libraries in this study had Jurkat cell RNA spiked in.

This clonotype is a singleton in its sample. A much larger clonotype is one base distant, so this may be a read error. The CDR3 DNA follows: TGCGCCAACAGAGGGACAGCGAGCTCTGGGGCCAACGTCCTGACTTTC. Translation gives CANRGTASSGANVLTF. The J gene is TRBJ2-6, the V gene TRBV10-2; 7 nucleotides line up with TRBD1. CDR1 and CDR2 (germline): WSHSY, SAAADI. Trimming at V came to 10 bases and at J to 0 bases, leaving 9 bases not matched to a gene. The CDR3 extends over 16 amino acids.

The CDR3 DNA reads TGTGCCAGCACCCCCTTCCGGGCGGCACCCACCTACGAGCAGTACTTC. Translating gives CASTPFRAAPTYEQYF. The rearrangement uses TRBV27 and TRBJ2-7; no definite D call. V was clipped by 7 bases and J by 2 bases, with 21 bases between them. This CDR3 has 16 amino acids. The germline gives CDR1 MNHEY, CDR2 SMNVEV (reference sequence).

This clonotype came up many times. The chain is built from TRBV6-2 or TRBV6-3 and TRBJ2-3; D might be TRBD1 or TRBD2, each matching 6 bases. Germline V CDR1 and CDR2: MNHEY, SVGEGT. The CDR3 length is 14 residues. V shed 8 bases and J shed 0 bases, with 12 bases lying between them. The CDR3 protein is CASDRGRSTDTQYF. CDR3 sequence (DNA): TGTGCCAGCGACCGGGGGCGAAGCACAGATACGCAGTATTTT.

Ten or more counts support this clonotype. CDR3 DNA: TGTGCCAGCAGCTACGGGACTAGCGGGAGGACAGATACGCAGTATTTT. Encoded protein: CASSYGTSGRTDTQYF. The chain has TRBV13 and TRBJ2-3; 15 nucleotides agree with TRBD2. Germline V lookup: CDR1 PRHDT, CDR2 FYEKMQ (reference sequence). With 4 bases clipped from V and 3 bases from J, the junction kept 2 bases outside the gene matches. This CDR3 has 16 amino acids.